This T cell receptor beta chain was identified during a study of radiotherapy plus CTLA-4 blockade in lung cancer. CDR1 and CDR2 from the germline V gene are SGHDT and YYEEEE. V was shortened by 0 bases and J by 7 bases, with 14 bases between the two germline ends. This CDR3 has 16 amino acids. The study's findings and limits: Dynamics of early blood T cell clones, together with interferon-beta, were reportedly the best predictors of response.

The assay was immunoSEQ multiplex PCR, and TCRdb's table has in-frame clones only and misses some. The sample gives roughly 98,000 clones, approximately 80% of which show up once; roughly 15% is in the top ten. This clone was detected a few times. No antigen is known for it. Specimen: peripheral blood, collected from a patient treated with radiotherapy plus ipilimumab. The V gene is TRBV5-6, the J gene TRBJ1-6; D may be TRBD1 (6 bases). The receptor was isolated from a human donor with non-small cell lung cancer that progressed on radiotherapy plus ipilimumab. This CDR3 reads CASSLGRRTENSPLHF. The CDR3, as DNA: TGTGCCAGCAGCTTGGGTCGTAGGACAGAGAATTCACCCCTCCACTTT.